This TCR beta chain was sequenced in a study of cytomegalovirus exposure and HLA in healthy donors. Notes on the study in general: Previously analyzed data showed that most TCR beta V segments were productive at a frequency of about 87% or about 30%. A list of 150 to 200 TCR beta chains associated with cytomegalovirus was given. A missense variant in DCLRE1C was later tied to TCR beta V- and J-gene trimming.

With respect to this clone: Its antigen is currently unknown.

Germline CDR1 SGHTA, CDR2 FQGNSA. This CDR3 has 15 residues. V was clipped by 1 base and J by 2 bases, with 12 bases between them. With 60 Vbeta and 13 Jbeta primers, the PCR was carried out. TCRdb's table, derived via immunoSEQ multiplex PCR, lists solely in-frame clones and lacks some. This sample's table reports around 50,000 clones. The rearrangement joins TRBV7-2 to TRBJ2-7; D gene unclear. The sequence was collected from a woman in her forties in good health and CMV-seronegative. The sample consisted of PBMCs. This chain's CDR3 is CASSLGYYQAYEQYF. CDR3 DNA sequence: TGTGCCAGCAGCTTAGGGTACTACCAAGCCTACGAGCAGTACTTC.